This T cell receptor (beta chain) was observed in a study of T cells after yellow fever vaccination. V dropped 5 bases and J dropped 5 bases, with 21 bases sitting between them. Germline V gives CDR1 DFQATT, CDR2 SNEGSKA (reference sequence). This CDR3 comprises 16 residues. MiXCR was run by TCRdb on the 5' RACE reads, yielding one entry per CDR3 protein. The sample yields about 58,000 distinct CDR3 sequences, about 5.2% seen once. The sequenced sample was PBMCs, either bulk or a sorted T-cell subset (CD4+, CD8+, memory, or dextramer-sorted; not recorded which), obtained on the day of the yellow fever booster vaccination. This TCR was sampled from a man aged 18 to 35 who received the YFV17D yellow fever vaccine. The chain employs TRBV20-1 and TRBJ2-2; possible D gene TRBD1, 6 bases. CDR3 in amino acids: CSAPQGPQYGTGELFF. The CDR3 DNA reads TGCAGTGCTCCTCAGGGGCCACAGTATGGGACCGGGGAGCTGTTTTTT.